What follows describes a single T cell receptor (beta chain). Germline V lookup: CDR1 MNHEY, CDR2 SVGAGI. The ends were cut back, 5 bases at V and 3 bases at J, with 14 bases in the middle. This CDR3 comprises 14 residues. The sample comes from a study of control samples from healthy donors and cancer patients. The protocol was immunoSEQ multiplex PCR, while the TCRdb copy is restricted to in-frame clones and leaves out a portion. This table has 100,000 to 150,000 clones, 75% to 95% appearing once. This TCR was recovered from a middle-aged man in good health. Sample: blood. The rearrangement uses TRBV6-5 and TRBJ2-7, with TRBD1 as a possible D gene (8 bases). This CDR3 is CASSRTGRVYEQYF. The DNA for the CDR3 is TGTGCCAGCAGTAGGACAGGGAGGGTCTACGAGCAGTACTTC.